This is a list of T cell receptor beta chains from one sample in a study of cytotoxic CD8 clonotypes in ibrutinib-treated CLL. TCRdb keeps only in-frame clones here, not all; method: immunoSEQ multiplex PCR. The sample carries approximately 24,000 clones, just under 80% recorded once. Sequencing was performed on PBMCs, taken before ibrutinib treatment. These receptor sequences come from a human donor with chronic lymphocytic leukemia. The CDR3 runs from the conserved cysteine through the conserved F or W. D genes are given only for firm matches.

.	TRBV25-1	TRBJ2-2	CASSEWGSTGELFF
.	TRBV11-2	TRBJ1-3	CASSLEHTIYF
.	TRBV19	TRBJ2-7	CASSTSPGQGSYEQYF
.	TRBV19	TRBJ1-5	CASSILLGWENQPQHF
.	TRBV5-1	TRBJ1-2	CASSLGQLNYGYTF
TRBD1	TRBV23-1	TRBJ2-3	CASSQSDRVRADPSTDTQYF
TRBD2	TRBV19	TRBJ2-7	CASSSGRTSGTYEQYF
.	TRBV7-5	TRBJ2-2	CVRKDRDGELFF
.	TRBV9	TRBJ1-3	CATRAAGNTIYF
.	TRBV7-2	TRBJ2-2	CASSYDGRVGGELFF
TRBD1	TRBV18	TRBJ2-1	CASSPGTGINEQFF
TRBD1	TRBV5-1	TRBJ2-5	CASSGQGLMETQYF
TRBD1	TRBV18	TRBJ1-5	CASSPGQGAGPQHF
.	TRBV7-9	TRBJ2-7	CASSLGRLNEQYF
.	TRBV4-3	TRBJ2-7	CASSRGSSYEQYF
TRBD1	TRBV5-6	TRBJ2-1	CASSLETGGLNEQFF
.	TRBV5-1	TRBJ1-2	CASKETGLLGYTF
.	TRBV5-1	TRBJ2-7	CASSTNYEQYF
.	TRBV19	TRBJ2-5	CASSGRPVQETQYF
.	TRBV27	TRBJ2-3	CASSFLWGDTQYF
TRBD2	TRBV7-3	TRBJ2-2	CASSLLTAGGTGELFF